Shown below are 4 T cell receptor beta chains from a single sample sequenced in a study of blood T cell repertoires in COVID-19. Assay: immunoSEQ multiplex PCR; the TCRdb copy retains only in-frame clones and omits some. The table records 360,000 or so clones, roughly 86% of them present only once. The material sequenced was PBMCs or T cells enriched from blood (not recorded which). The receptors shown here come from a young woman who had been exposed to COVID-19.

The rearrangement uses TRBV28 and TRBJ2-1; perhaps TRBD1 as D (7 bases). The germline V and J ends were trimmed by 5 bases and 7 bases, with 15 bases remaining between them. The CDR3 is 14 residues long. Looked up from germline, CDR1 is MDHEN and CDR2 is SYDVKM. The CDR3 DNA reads TGTGCCAGCAGTCGTCCGACAGGGAGGAATGAGCAGTTCTTC. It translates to CASSRPTGRNEQFF. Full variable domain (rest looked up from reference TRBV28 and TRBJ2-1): DVKVTQSSRYLVKRTGEKVFLECVQDMDHENMFWYRQDPGLGLRLIYFSYDVKMKEKGDIPEGYSVSREKKERFSLILESASTNQTSMYLCASSRPTGRNEQFFGPGTRLTVL.

The CDR3 protein is CASSQDTNYGYTF. Written as DNA, the CDR3 is TGCGCCAGCAGCCAGGACACCAACTATGGCTACACCTTC. The chain combines TRBV4-1 with TRBJ1-2; a weak D match, TRBD1 (5 bases). CDR3 size: 13 residues. The V and J ends lost 3 bases and 2 bases respectively, with 7 bases between them. Germline CDR1 MGHRA, CDR2 YSYEKL.

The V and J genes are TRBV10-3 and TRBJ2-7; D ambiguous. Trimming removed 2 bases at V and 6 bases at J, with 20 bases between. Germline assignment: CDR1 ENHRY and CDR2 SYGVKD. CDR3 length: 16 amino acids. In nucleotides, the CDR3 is TGTGCCATCAGTGAGCCGCAGAGGTCGGCCGCTATCGAGCAGTACTTC. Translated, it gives CAISEPQRSAAIEQYF.

The CDR3 region has the DNA TGTGCCAGCAGTTCCCCAGGGGGGATGAACACTGAAGCTTTCTTT. It encodes CASSSPGGMNTEAFF. The chain uses TRBV28 and TRBJ1-1, with 7 bases that match TRBD1. The CDR3 consists of 15 residues. The V gene's germline CDR1 is MDHEN and CDR2 SYDVKM. The V and J ends lost 4 bases and 0 bases, in that order; junction bases with no gene match: 5.